This T cell receptor beta chain was captured in a study of cytomegalovirus exposure and HLA in healthy donors. Overall study findings and caveats: It was assumed in the presence/absence analyses that sequencing depth was roughly uniform across donors. When the data were analyzed later, several of the most significant clusters appeared to be linked to common viral pathogens. Per published reports, the classifier diagnosed cytomegalovirus status with high specificity and sensitivity.

Researchers ran the PCR with 60 Vbeta and 13 Jbeta primers. The assay was immunoSEQ multiplex PCR, and TCRdb's table has in-frame clones only and misses some. In the table there are more than 95,000 clones, about 81% of which are singletons. As regards this clone: Its antigen is undetermined.

The CDR3 is 12 amino acids. From germline, CDR1 is SNHLY and CDR2 FYNNEI. Trimming removed 5 bases from V and 8 bases from J, with 12 bases in between. The sequence came from a woman in her 30s in good health and CMV-seronegative. V and J are TRBV2 and TRBJ1-2; a weak D match, TRBD1 (6 bases). Material: PBMCs. This chain's CDR3 is CASSITTGGYTF. CDR3 nucleotide sequence: TGTGCCAGCAGTATTACTACAGGGGGCTACACCTTC.